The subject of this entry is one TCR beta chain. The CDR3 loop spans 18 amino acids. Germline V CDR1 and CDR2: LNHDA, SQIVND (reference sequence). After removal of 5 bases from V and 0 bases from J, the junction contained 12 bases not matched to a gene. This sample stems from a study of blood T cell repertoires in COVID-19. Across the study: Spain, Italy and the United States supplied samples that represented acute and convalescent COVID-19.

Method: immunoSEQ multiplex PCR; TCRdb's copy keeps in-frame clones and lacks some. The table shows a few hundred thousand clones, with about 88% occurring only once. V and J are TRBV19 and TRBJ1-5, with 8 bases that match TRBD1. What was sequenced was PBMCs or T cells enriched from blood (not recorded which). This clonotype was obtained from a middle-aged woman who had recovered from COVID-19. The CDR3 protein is CASSAAYSGGYSNQPQHF. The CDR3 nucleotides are TGTGCCAGTAGTGCGGCGTACTCAGGGGGCTATAGCAATCAGCCCCAGCATTTT.